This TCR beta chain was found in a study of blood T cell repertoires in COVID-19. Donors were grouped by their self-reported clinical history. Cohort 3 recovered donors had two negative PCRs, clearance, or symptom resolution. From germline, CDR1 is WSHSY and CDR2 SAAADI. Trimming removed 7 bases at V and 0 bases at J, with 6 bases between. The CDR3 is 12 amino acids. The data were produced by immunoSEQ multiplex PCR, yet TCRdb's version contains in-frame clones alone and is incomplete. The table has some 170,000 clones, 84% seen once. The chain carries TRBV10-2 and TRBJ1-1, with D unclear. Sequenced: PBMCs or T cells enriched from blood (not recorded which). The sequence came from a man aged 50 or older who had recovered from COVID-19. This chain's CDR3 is CASKQMNTEAFF. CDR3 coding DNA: TGCGCCAGCAAGCAAATGAACACTGAAGCTTTCTTT.